The 20 T cell receptor beta chains listed next were all sequenced from one sample in a study of T cell responses to AZD1222 COVID-19 vaccine (dated by TCRdb to the early 2020s). Library preparation employed the immunoSEQ multiplex PCR assay. TCRdb stores this immuneACCESS table with in-frame sequences only. Part of the clones is absent; in the studies checked, under half of the shortfall reflects unresolved V genes, and no reason is known for the rest. The sample table contains 150,000 to 200,000 clones; only one count was recorded for around 94% of them. The top ten constitute 5.1% of the sample. Sample time point, as interpreted from the label and publication: about 28 days (+/-7) after the second vaccine dose. The material sequenced was peripheral blood, taken 28 days after the second AZD1222 dose. The receptors originated from an adult who received the AZD1222 COVID-19 vaccine.

The rearrangement links TRBV6-5 to TRBJ2-7; the D gene is possibly TRBD1 (6 bases). This CDR3 contains 15 residues. Germline-derived CDR1 and CDR2 are MNHEY and SVGAGI. The V gene lost 5 bases and the J gene lost 2 bases, with 16 bases spanning the gap. This chain's CDR3 is CASSTQFGDTYEQYF. The CDR3 DNA sequence: TGTGCCAGCAGTACCCAATTCGGGGACACCTACGAGCAGTACTTC.

The CDR3 nucleotides read TGCGCCAGCAGCCAAGGATTGGGCTCTGGAAACACCATATATTTT. Translated, it gives CASSQGLGSGNTIYF. V gene TRBV4-3 combines with J gene TRBJ1-3; D gene unclear. The CDR3 sequence is 15 residues long. Trimming left V 1 base short and J 0 bases short, with 7 bases between. Germline V lookup: CDR1 LGHNA, CDR2 YSLEER.

The rearrangement uses TRBV5-1 and TRBJ2-2, with TRBD1 identical over 10 bases. The CDR3 sequence is 16 residues long. V lost 2 bases, J lost 5 bases, and 6 bases stayed unmatched. The germline V gene has CDR1 SGHRS and CDR2 YFSETQ. The CDR3 nucleotides are TGCGCCAGCAGCTTAGACAGGGGGCCGCGGACCGGGGAGCTGTTTTTT. This codes for CASSLDRGPRTGELFF.

The CDR3 DNA sequence: TGTGCCAGCAGCCTCCGCCAGGTTGGGCGAAACATTCAGTACTTC. This encodes CASSLRQVGRNIQYF. The chain combines TRBV5-6 with TRBJ2-4, with D unresolved. The ends were cut back, 4 bases at V and 6 bases at J, with 17 bases in the middle. The CDR3 extends over 15 amino acids. Germline V CDR1 and CDR2: SGHDT, YYEEEE.

V gene TRBV28 combines with J gene TRBJ2-1; perhaps TRBD2 as D (6 bases). Germline CDR1 reads MDHEN; CDR2 reads SYDVKM. The CDR3 loop spans 15 amino acids. Trimming cost V 7 bases and J 10 bases, with 23 bases left between them. The CDR3 region is CASIGGGKEAREQFF. CDR3 in DNA: TGTGCCAGCATAGGAGGAGGGAAAGAAGCGAGAGAGCAGTTCTTC.

V gene TRBV3-1 (or the pseudogene TRBV3-2) combines with J gene TRBJ2-1; 16 bases are a match to TRBD2. The germline V gene encodes CDR1 LGHDT and CDR2 YNNKEL (reference sequence). The CDR3 runs 14 residues. The trim removed 3 bases at V and 15 bases at J, leaving 5 bases unmatched. CDR3 in DNA: TGTGCCAGCAGCCATCCGGGACTAGCGGGAGGGTTGTTCTTC. Encoded protein: CASSHPGLAGGLFF.

The V gene is TRBV7-9, the J gene TRBJ2-1; D gene ambiguous. V gave up 5 bases and J gave up 4 bases, with 12 bases separating them. The germline CDR1 and CDR2 sequences are SEHNR and FQNEAQ (reference sequence). The CDR3 totals 14 residues. Here the CDR3 reads CASSPRTGYNEQFF. CDR3 nucleotides: TGTGCCAGCAGCCCCCGCACTGGATACAATGAGCAGTTCTTC.

This chain connects TRBV2 to TRBJ1-2; the D is unclear. The V and J ends lost 6 bases and 14 bases respectively, with 25 bases between them. This CDR3 spans 14 amino acids. Germline CDR1 is SNHLY and CDR2 is FYNNEI. The CDR3 coding sequence is TGTGCCAGCAGCCCCGGGCCAGGACCTTCGGGTGGGACCTTC. Encoded protein: CASSPGPGPSGGTF.

J is TRBJ1-5 and V is TRBV7-2; D remains ambiguous. There are 14 residues in the CDR3. The germline CDR1 and CDR2 sequences are SGHTA and FQGNSA. V was cut by 3 bases and J by 7 bases, with 13 bases left in between. DNA for the CDR3: TGTGCCAGCAGCTTGGAAGGGTTTCACCAGCCCCAGCATTTT. This codes for CASSLEGFHQPQHF.

The chain is built from TRBV19 and TRBJ1-1; no clear D. Germline V gene data show CDR1 as LNHDA and CDR2 as SQIVND (reference sequence). V was pared by 4 bases and J by 3 bases, with 9 bases between. There are 13 residues in the CDR3. The CDR3 loop is CASSKGMDTEAFF. The CDR3 bases are TGTGCCAGTAGTAAAGGGATGGACACTGAAGCTTTCTTT.

The rearrangement links TRBV6-6 to TRBJ1-3, with TRBD1 matching over 7 bases. The CDR3 has 17 amino acids. Trimming cost V 5 bases and J 0 bases; bases outside gene matches: 10. Germline-derived CDR1 and CDR2 are MNHNY and SVGAGI (reference sequence). The CDR3 nucleotides are TGTGCCAGCAGTCCCGTTAACAGGGGAGACTCTGGAAACACCATATATTTT. It codes for CASSPVNRGDSGNTIYF.

J is TRBJ1-2 and V is TRBV5-1, with D uncertain. The V gene's germline CDR1 is SGHRS and CDR2 YFSETQ. The CDR3 runs to 13 residues. V was shortened by 7 bases and J by 3 bases, with 13 bases between the two germline ends. The CDR3 DNA follows: TGCGCCAGCTCTTTGGACGGGGACTATGGCTACACCTTC. Amino acids: CASSLDGDYGYTF.

This clone was counted between two and nine times. The CDR3 loop reads CASSRTGTYGYTF. The CDR3 nucleotides read TGTGCCAGCAGCCGAACAGGGACCTATGGCTACACCTTC. The V and J genes are TRBV5-4 and TRBJ1-2; D perhaps matches TRBD1 (6 bases). This CDR3 is built from 13 residues. Between the trimmed V and J ends, which lost 4 bases and 4 bases, there was a span of 11 bases. Looked up from germline, CDR1 is SGHNT and CDR2 is YYREEE (reference sequence).

The chain combines TRBV28 with TRBJ1-4; 7 bases align to TRBD1. In germline, CDR1 is MDHEN, CDR2 SYDVKM. J gave up 7 bases and V 5 bases, and 10 bases lay outside the gene matches. The CDR3 consists of 15 residues. The CDR3 protein is CASSTIEGASEKLFF. The CDR3 DNA reads as TGTGCCAGCAGTACAATCGAGGGGGCGAGTGAAAAACTGTTTTTT. The full variable domain, its missing parts supplied by reference TRBV28 and TRBJ1-4, is DVKVTQSSRYLVKRTGEKVFLECVQDMDHENMFWYRQDPGLGLRLIYFSYDVKMKEKGDIPEGYSVSREKKERFSLILESASTNQTSMYLCASSTIEGASEKLFFGSGTQLSVL.

The V gene is TRBV19, the J gene TRBJ2-1, with 8 bases fitting TRBD1. The length of the CDR3 is 16 residues. Germline V gene sequence: CDR1 LNHDA, CDR2 SQIVND (reference sequence). V lost 3 bases, J lost 9 bases, and 13 bases stayed unmatched. The CDR3 sequence: CASSIYFGTGISEQFF. Written as DNA, the CDR3 is TGTGCCAGTAGTATTTATTTCGGGACAGGCATTTCTGAGCAGTTCTTC.

The chain couples TRBV30 to TRBJ1-5; tentative D call: TRBD1 (5 bases). The CDR3 contains 15 residues. CDR1 is GTSNPN, CDR2 SVGIG, per germline (reference sequence). V shed 1 base and J shed 2 bases, with 12 bases lying between them. The CDR3 nucleotides are TGTGCCTGGAGTGGGAGGGGAAGGGGCAATCAGCCCCAGCATTTT. Translating it yields CAWSGRGRGNQPQHF. The full variable domain, its missing parts supplied by reference TRBV30 and TRBJ1-5, is SQTIHQWPATLVQPVGSPLSLECTVEGTSNPNLYWYRQAAGRGLQLLFYSVGIGQISSEVPQNLSASRPQDRQFILSSKKLLLSDSGFYLCAWSGRGRGNQPQHFGDGTRLSIL.

The rearrangement links TRBV5-1 to TRBJ2-7, with 8 bases that match TRBD1. The CDR3 has 15 residues. Germline V gives CDR1 SGHRS, CDR2 YFSETQ. V lost 1 base and J lost 3; bases outside the gene matches: 6. CDR3 DNA: TGCGCCAGCAGCTTGAATCGGGACAGGCTCTACGAGCAGTACTTC. This gives the protein CASSLNRDRLYEQYF.

V is TRBV28 and J is TRBJ1-2; D is uncertain. The germline gives CDR1 MDHEN, CDR2 SYDVKM. This CDR3 region has 13 residues. V lost 8 bases, J lost 7 bases, and 17 bases lay in between. CDR3 amino acids: CASAIDGVSGYTF. CDR3 nucleotides: TGTGCCAGCGCAATCGACGGCGTCAGTGGCTACACCTTC.

V gene TRBV5-1 combines with J gene TRBJ1-4; no clear D. This CDR3 is built from 14 residues. Per the germline V gene, CDR1 is SGHRS and CDR2 is YFSETQ. Trimming removed 3 bases from V and 4 bases from J, with 10 bases in between. CDR3 bases: TGCGCCAGCAGCTGGAAGGGAGATAATGAAAAACTGTTTTTT. It encodes CASSWKGDNEKLFF.

The V call is TRBV6-2 or TRBV6-3, the J call TRBJ2-5, with 7 bases aligning to TRBD2. The junction had 8 bases not matched to a gene; V was cut back by 2 bases and J by 5 bases. This CDR3 comprises 15 residues. Germline assignment: CDR1 MNHEY and CDR2 SVGEGT. The CDR3: CASSYLSVGGETQYF. The CDR3 nucleotides are TGTGCCAGCAGTTACCTTTCGGTCGGGGGGGAGACCCAGTACTTC.